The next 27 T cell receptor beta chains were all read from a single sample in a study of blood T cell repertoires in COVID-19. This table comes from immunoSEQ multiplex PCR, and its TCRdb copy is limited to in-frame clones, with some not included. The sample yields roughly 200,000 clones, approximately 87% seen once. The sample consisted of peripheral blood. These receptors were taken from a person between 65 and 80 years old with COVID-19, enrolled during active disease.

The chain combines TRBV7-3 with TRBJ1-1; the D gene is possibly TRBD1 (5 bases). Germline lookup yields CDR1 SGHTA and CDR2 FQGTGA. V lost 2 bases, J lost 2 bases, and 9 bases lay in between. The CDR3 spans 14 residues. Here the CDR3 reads CASSLSGLNTEAFF. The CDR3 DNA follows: TGTGCCAGCAGCTTATCAGGGCTCAACACTGAAGCTTTCTTT.

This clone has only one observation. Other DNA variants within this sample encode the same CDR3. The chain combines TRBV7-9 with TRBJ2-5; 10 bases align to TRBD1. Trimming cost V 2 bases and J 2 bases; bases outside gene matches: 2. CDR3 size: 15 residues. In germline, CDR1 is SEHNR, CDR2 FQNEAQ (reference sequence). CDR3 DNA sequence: TGTGCCAGCAGCTTACGACAGGGGGCACAAGAGACCCAGTACTTC. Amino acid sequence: CASSLRQGAQETQYF. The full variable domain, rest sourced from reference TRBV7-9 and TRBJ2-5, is DTGVSQNPRHKITKRGQNVTFRCDPISEHNRLYWYRQTLGQGPEFLTYFQNEAQLEKSRLLSDRFSAERPKGSFSTLEIQRTEQGDSAMYLCASSLRQGAQETQYFGPGTRLLVL.

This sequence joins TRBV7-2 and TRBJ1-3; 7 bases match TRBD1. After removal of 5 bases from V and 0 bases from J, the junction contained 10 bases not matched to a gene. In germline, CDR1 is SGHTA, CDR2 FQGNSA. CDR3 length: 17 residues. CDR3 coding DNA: TGTGCCAGCAGCGACACCCGACAGGGTCTCTCTGGAAACACCATATATTTT. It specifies CASSDTRQGLSGNTIYF. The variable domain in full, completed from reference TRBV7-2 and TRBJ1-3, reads GAGVSQSPSNKVTEKGKDVELRCDPISGHTALYWYRQSLGQGLEFLIYFQGNSAPDKSGLPSDRFSAERTGGSVSTLTIQRTQQEDSAVYLCASSDTRQGLSGNTIYFGEGSWLTVV.

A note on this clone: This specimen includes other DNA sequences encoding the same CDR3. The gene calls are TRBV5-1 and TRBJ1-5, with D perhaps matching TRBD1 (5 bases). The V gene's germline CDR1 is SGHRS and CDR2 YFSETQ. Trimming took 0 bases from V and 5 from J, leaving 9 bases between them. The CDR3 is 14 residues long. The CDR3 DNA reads TGCGCCAGCAGCTTGGCCGCGGGGGATCAGCCCCAGCATTTT. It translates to CASSLAAGDQPQHF.

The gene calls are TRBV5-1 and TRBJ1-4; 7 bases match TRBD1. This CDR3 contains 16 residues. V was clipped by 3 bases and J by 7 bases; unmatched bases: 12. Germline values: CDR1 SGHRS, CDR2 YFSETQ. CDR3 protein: CASSSTIPGGTEKLFF. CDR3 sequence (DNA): TGCGCCAGCAGCTCCACAATACCAGGGGGTACTGAAAAACTGTTTTTT.

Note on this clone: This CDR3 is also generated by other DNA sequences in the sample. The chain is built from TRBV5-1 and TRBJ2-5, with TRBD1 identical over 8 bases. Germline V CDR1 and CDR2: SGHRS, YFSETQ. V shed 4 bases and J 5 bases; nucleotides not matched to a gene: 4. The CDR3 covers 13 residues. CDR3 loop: CASSLTGVETQYF. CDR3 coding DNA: TGCGCCAGCAGCCTGACAGGGGTGGAGACCCAGTACTTC.

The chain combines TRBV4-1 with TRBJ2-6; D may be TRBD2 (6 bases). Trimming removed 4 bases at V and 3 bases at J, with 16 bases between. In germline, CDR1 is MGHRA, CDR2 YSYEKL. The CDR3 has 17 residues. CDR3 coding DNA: TGCGCCAGCAGCCGTCAGGCAAGGGGAGGTGGGGCCAACGTCCTGACTTTC. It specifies CASSRQARGGGANVLTF.

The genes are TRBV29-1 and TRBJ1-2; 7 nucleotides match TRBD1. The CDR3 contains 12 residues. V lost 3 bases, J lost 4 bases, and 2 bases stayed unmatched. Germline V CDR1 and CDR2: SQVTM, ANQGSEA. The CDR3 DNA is TGCAGCGTTGAGAAGGGGGCCTATGGCTACACCTTC. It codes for CSVEKGAYGYTF.

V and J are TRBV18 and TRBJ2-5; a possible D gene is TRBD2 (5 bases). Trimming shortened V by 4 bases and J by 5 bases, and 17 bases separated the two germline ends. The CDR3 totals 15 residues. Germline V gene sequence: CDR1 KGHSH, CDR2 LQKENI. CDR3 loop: CASSRQQAPGETQYF. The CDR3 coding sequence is TGTGCCAGCTCACGTCAGCAGGCCCCGGGGGAGACCCAGTACTTC.

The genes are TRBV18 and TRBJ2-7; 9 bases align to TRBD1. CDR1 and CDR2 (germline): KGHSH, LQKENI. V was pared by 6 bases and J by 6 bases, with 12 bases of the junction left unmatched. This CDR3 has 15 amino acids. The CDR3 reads CASSQGGTGPGEQYF. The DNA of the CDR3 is TGTGCCAGCTCCCAAGGGGGGACAGGGCCCGGCGAGCAGTACTTC.

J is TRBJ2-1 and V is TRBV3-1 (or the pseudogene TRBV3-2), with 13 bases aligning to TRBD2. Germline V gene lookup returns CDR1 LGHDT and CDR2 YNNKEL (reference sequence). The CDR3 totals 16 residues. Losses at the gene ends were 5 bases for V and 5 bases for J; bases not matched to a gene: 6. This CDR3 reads CASSDGTSGIDNEQFF. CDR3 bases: TGTGCCAGCAGCGACGGGACTAGCGGGATAGACAATGAGCAGTTCTTC.

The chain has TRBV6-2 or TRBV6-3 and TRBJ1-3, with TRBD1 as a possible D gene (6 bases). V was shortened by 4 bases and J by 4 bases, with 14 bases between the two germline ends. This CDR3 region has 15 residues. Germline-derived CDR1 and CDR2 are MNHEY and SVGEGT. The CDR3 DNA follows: TGTGCCAGCAGTTTCGGGACACCTCGCGGAAACACCATATATTTT. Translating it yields CASSFGTPRGNTIYF.

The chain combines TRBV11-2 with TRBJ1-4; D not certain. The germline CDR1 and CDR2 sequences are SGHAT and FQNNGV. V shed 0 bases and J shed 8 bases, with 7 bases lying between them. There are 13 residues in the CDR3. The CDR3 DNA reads TGTGCCAGCAGCTTAGAGAGGGAGGAAAAACTGTTTTTT. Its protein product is CASSLEREEKLFF.

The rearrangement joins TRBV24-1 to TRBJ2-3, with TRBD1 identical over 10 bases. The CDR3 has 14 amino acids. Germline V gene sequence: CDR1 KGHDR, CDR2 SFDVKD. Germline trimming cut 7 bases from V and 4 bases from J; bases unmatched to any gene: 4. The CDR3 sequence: CATRDRGSPDTQYF. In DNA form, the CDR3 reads TGTGCCACCAGGGACAGGGGGAGCCCAGATACGCAGTATTTT.

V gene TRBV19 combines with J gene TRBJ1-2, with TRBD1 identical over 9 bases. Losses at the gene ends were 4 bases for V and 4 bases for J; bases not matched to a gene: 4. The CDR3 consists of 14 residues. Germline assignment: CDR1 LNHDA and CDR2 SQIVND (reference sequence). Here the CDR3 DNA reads TGTGCCAGTAGTACCCGGGACAGGGTCTATGGCTACACCTTC. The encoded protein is CASSTRDRVYGYTF.

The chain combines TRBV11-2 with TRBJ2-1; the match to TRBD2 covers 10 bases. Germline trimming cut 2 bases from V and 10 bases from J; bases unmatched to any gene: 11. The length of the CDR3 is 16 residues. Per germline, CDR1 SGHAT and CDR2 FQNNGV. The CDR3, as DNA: TGTGCCAGCAGCTTATCTCTAGCGGGGGACCGTTGGGAGCAGTTCTTC. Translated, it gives CASSLSLAGDRWEQFF.

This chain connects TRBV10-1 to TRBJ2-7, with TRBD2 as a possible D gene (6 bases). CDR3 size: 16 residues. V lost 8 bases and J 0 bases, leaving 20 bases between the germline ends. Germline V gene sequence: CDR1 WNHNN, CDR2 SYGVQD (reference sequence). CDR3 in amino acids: CASLHYAGLASYEQYF. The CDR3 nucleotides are TGCGCCAGCCTCCATTACGCGGGACTGGCCTCCTACGAGCAGTACTTC.

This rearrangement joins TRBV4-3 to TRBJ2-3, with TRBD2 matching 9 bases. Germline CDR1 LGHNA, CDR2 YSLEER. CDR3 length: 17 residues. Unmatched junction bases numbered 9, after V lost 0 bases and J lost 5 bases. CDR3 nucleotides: TGCGCCAGCAGCCAAGATCCAGCGGGGGGAGGAATAGATACGCAGTATTTT. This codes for CASSQDPAGGGIDTQYF.

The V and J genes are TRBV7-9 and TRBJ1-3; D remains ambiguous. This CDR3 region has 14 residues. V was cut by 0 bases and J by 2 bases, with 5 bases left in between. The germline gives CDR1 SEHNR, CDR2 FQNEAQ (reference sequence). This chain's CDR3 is CASSLASPGNTIYF. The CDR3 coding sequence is TGTGCCAGCAGCTTAGCCAGTCCTGGAAACACCATATATTTT.

The CDR3 sequence is CASSLEAGRSPLHF. The CDR3, as DNA: TGTGCCAGCAGCTTGGAGGCAGGGAGGTCACCCCTCCACTTT. The chain combines TRBV5-6 with TRBJ1-6; TRBD1 is a possible D gene (5 bases). V was cut by 0 bases and J by 10 bases, with 11 bases left in between. The CDR3 length is 14 residues. Germline-derived CDR1 and CDR2 are SGHDT and YYEEEE.

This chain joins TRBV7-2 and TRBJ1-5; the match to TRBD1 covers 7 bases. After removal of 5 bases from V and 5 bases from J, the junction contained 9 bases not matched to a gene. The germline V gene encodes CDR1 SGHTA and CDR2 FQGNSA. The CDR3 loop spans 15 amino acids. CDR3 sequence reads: CASSPKDRAYQPQHF. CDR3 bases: TGTGCCAGCAGCCCTAAAGACAGGGCCTATCAGCCCCAGCATTTT.

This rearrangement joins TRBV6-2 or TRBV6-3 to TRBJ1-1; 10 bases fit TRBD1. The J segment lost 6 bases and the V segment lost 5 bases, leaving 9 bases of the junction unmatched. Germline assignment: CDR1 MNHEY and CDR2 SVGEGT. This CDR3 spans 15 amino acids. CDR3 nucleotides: TGTGCCAGCAGTGAGCTCGGGACAGGGGTTTCTGAAGCTTTCTTT. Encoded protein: CASSELGTGVSEAFF.

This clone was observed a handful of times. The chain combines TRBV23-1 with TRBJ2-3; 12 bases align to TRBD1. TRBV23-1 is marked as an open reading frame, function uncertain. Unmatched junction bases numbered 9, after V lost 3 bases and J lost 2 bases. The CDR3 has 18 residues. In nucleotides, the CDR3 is TGCGCCAGCAGTCATGGTTCCGGGACAGGGGGCCACACAGATACGCAGTATTTT. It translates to CASSHGSGTGGHTDTQYF.

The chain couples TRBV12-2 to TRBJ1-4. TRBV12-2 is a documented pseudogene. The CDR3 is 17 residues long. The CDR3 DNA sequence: TGTGCAAGTCGCTTAGCGTGCCCTACGAGGGCAAATGAAAAACTGTTTTTT. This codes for CASRLACPTRANEKLFF.

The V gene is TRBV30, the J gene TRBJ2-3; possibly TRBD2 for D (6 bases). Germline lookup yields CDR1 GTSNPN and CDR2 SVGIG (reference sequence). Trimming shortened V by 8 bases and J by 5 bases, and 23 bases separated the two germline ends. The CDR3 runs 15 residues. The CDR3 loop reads CALGRESLSGDTQYF. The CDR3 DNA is TGTGCCCTTGGCCGGGAGAGTTTAAGTGGAGATACGCAGTATTTT.

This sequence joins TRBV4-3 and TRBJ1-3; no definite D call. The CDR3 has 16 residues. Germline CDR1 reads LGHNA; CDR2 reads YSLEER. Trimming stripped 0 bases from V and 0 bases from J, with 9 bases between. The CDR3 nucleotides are TGCGCCAGCAGCCAAGACGCAGGTTTCTCTGGAAACACCATATATTTT. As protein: CASSQDAGFSGNTIYF.

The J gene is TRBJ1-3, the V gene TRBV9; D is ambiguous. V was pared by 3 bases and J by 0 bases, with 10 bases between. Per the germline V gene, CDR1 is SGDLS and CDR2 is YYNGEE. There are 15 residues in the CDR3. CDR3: CASSATQISGNTIYF. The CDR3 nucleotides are TGTGCCAGCAGCGCAACACAGATCTCTGGAAACACCATATATTTT.